This is a list of T cell receptor beta chains from one sample in a study of T-cell reconstitution after alpha-beta-depleted transplantation in children. Each CDR3 protein is one row after TCRdb ran MiXCR on the PCR reads. The sample lists a few hundred thousand distinct CDR3 sequences, more than 10% occurring once. Sample: PBMCs, taken from the stem cell graft. Source of these receptors: a human donor who donated a stem cell graft to a child with Fanconi anemia. Each CDR3 is given with its conserved first and last residue. Fields, in order: D gene, V gene, J gene, clone size, CDR3 protein, CDR3 DNA. A D gene is named only where the DNA matches it firmly. Where a row states a size, it is once, few, many or the class of an expanded clone; other rows omit it.

d_call: NA; v_call: TRBV13; j_call: TRBJ2-3; clone_size: NA; cdr3_aa: CASGLGTDTQYF; cdr3_nt: TGTGCCAGCGGCTTAGGCACAGATACGCAGTATTTT
d_call: TRBD1; v_call: TRBV6-2/TRBV6-3; j_call: TRBJ2-1; clone_size: NA; cdr3_aa: CASSYLTGGHEQFF; cdr3_nt: TGTGCCAGCAGTTACCTGACAGGGGGCCATGAGCAGTTCTTC
d_call: NA; v_call: TRBV6-4; j_call: TRBJ1-1; clone_size: NA; cdr3_aa: CASSKTGENTEAFF; cdr3_nt: TGTGCCAGCAGTAAAACTGGGGAGAACACTGAAGCTTTCTTT
d_call: TRBD1; v_call: TRBV7-9; j_call: TRBJ1-1; clone_size: few; cdr3_aa: CASSPGTGGLTEAFF; cdr3_nt: TGTGCCAGCAGCCCCGGGACAGGGGGTCTCACTGAAGCTTTCTTT
d_call: NA; v_call: TRBV2; j_call: TRBJ1-2; clone_size: few; cdr3_aa: CASSDRIGSGYTF; cdr3_nt: TGTGCCAGCAGTGACCGAATTGGAAGCGGCTACACCTTC
d_call: TRBD1; v_call: TRBV7-6; j_call: TRBJ2-2; clone_size: few; cdr3_aa: CASSPVTRQGRSTGELFF; cdr3_nt: TGTGCCAGCAGCCCCGTTACCCGACAGGGGCGGAGCACCGGGGAGCTGTTTTTT
d_call: NA; v_call: TRBV7-2; j_call: TRBJ2-1; clone_size: many; cdr3_aa: CASSLGRGRDEQFF; cdr3_nt: TGTGCCAGCAGCTTAGGGCGGGGCCGGGATGAGCAGTTCTTC
d_call: TRBD1; v_call: TRBV5-4; j_call: TRBJ2-1; clone_size: few; cdr3_aa: CASSLGSGTGSYNEQFF; cdr3_nt: TGTGCCAGCAGCTTGGGTTCCGGGACAGGCTCCTACAATGAGCAGTTCTTC
d_call: TRBD1; v_call: TRBV9; j_call: TRBJ1-3; clone_size: NA; cdr3_aa: CASSVAGRGRRLGNTIYF; cdr3_nt: TGTGCCAGCAGCGTAGCTGGGAGGGGGCGTCGGTTAGGAAACACCATATATTTT
d_call: NA; v_call: TRBV10-2; j_call: TRBJ2-7; clone_size: many; cdr3_aa: CASRDLGEQYF; cdr3_nt: TGCGCCAGCAGGGACCTAGGCGAGCAGTACTTC
d_call: NA; v_call: TRBV5-6; j_call: TRBJ2-7; clone_size: many; cdr3_aa: CASSATGFYEQYF; cdr3_nt: TGTGCCAGCAGCGCTACAGGTTTCTACGAGCAGTACTTC
d_call: NA; v_call: TRBV11-2; j_call: TRBJ1-1; clone_size: many; cdr3_aa: CASSLTSGATEAFF; cdr3_nt: TGTGCCAGCAGCTTGACGTCCGGCGCCACTGAAGCTTTCTTT
d_call: NA; v_call: TRBV6-5; j_call: TRBJ2-7; clone_size: once; cdr3_aa: CASSEHGEQYF; cdr3_nt: TGTGCCAGCAGTGAGCATGGCGAGCAGTACTTC
d_call: NA; v_call: TRBV6-6; j_call: TRBJ2-1; clone_size: many; cdr3_aa: CATKDSYNEQFF; cdr3_nt: TGTGCCACCAAGGACAGCTACAATGAGCAGTTCTTC
d_call: NA; v_call: TRBV20-1; j_call: TRBJ2-3; clone_size: few; cdr3_aa: CSASPGGRWSDTQYF; cdr3_nt: TGCAGTGCTTCCCCCGGGGGCCGCTGGTCAGATACGCAGTATTTT
d_call: NA; v_call: TRBV20-1; j_call: TRBJ2-3; clone_size: many; cdr3_aa: CSTIGGLEDTQYF; cdr3_nt: TGCAGTACGATTGGGGGCCTTGAAGATACGCAGTATTTT
d_call: NA; v_call: TRBV20-1; j_call: TRBJ2-7; clone_size: NA; cdr3_aa: CSARHSNYEQYF; cdr3_nt: TGCAGTGCTAGGCACAGTAACTACGAGCAGTACTTC
d_call: NA; v_call: TRBV7-2; j_call: TRBJ2-5; clone_size: NA; cdr3_aa: CASSYPGRQETQYF; cdr3_nt: TGTGCCAGCAGCTACCCGGGGAGACAAGAGACCCAGTACTTC
d_call: NA; v_call: TRBV19; j_call: TRBJ2-2; clone_size: NA; cdr3_aa: CASSIADSNTGELFF; cdr3_nt: TGTGCCAGTAGTATAGCTGACTCGAACACCGGGGAGCTGTTTTTT
d_call: TRBD1; v_call: TRBV28; j_call: TRBJ2-5; clone_size: few; cdr3_aa: CASSPGTGVETQYF; cdr3_nt: TGTGCCAGCAGTCCCGGGACAGGGGTCGAGACCCAGTACTTC
d_call: NA; v_call: TRBV27; j_call: TRBJ1-6; clone_size: NA; cdr3_aa: CASSFSDSSPLHF; cdr3_nt: TGTGCCAGCAGTTTTTCGGACTCCTCACCCCTCCACTTT
d_call: TRBD2; v_call: TRBV9; j_call: TRBJ2-1; clone_size: many; cdr3_aa: CASSVRGDGGARNEQFF; cdr3_nt: TGTGCCAGCAGCGTCAGGGGAGACGGGGGGGCTAGGAATGAGCAGTTCTTC
d_call: NA; v_call: TRBV12-3/TRBV12-4; j_call: TRBJ2-4; clone_size: few; cdr3_aa: CASSLTGLSAKNIQYF; cdr3_nt: TGTGCCAGCAGTTTAACAGGGCTCTCGGCCAAAAACATTCAGTACTTC
d_call: NA; v_call: TRBV10-3; j_call: TRBJ2-7; clone_size: NA; cdr3_aa: CAINKDPIYEQYF; cdr3_nt: TGTGCCATCAACAAGGATCCGATCTACGAGCAGTACTTC
d_call: NA; v_call: TRBV3-1; j_call: TRBJ1-5; clone_size: NA; cdr3_aa: CASSQAGHNQPQHF; cdr3_nt: TGTGCCAGCAGCCAAGCGGGCCACAATCAGCCCCAGCATTTT
d_call: TRBD2; v_call: TRBV20-1; j_call: TRBJ2-5; clone_size: NA; cdr3_aa: CSAKASGGFQETQYF; cdr3_nt: TGCAGTGCTAAAGCCAGCGGGGGATTCCAAGAGACCCAGTACTTC